The 30 T cell receptor beta chains reported below all come from one sample, sequenced in a study of blood T cell repertoires in COVID-19. Assay used: immunoSEQ multiplex PCR; TCRdb lists only in-frame clones, some missing. The sample holds around 97,000 clones; 75% to 90% are singletons and the top ten take roughly 13%. The specimen sequenced was peripheral blood. These receptors all stem from a human donor in a cohort sampled during active or convalescent COVID-19.

As concerns this clone: The sample has other DNA sequences that encode this CDR3 too. The rearrangement links TRBV5-6 to TRBJ1-2; no clear D. Germline CDR1 reads SGHDT; CDR2 reads YYEEEE. Trimming shortened V by 5 bases and J by 2 bases, and 10 bases separated the two germline ends. This CDR3 region has 13 residues. The CDR3 DNA reads as TGTGCCAGCAGTTCTGGCCAAAACTATGGCTACACCTTC. This sequence encodes CASSSGQNYGYTF.

The chain links TRBV4-2 to TRBJ2-3, with 8 bases that match TRBD2. Trimming cost V 1 base and J 0 bases; bases outside gene matches: 3. CDR3 length equals 16 residues. Germline CDR1 is LGHNA and CDR2 is YNFKEQ. This CDR3 reads CASSQVSGGSTDTQYF. CDR3 DNA: TGTGCCAGCAGCCAAGTGAGCGGGGGAAGCACAGATACGCAGTATTTT.

This clone was seen a single time. The chain carries TRBV4-2 and TRBJ1-2; 7 bases fit TRBD1. CDR3 length equals 14 residues. CDR1 is LGHNA and CDR2 is YNFKEQ in the germline V gene. V shed 7 bases and J 4 bases; nucleotides not matched to a gene: 9. This chain's CDR3 is CASTQGGSSYGYTF. CDR3 DNA sequence: TGTGCCAGCACCCAGGGGGGGTCGAGCTATGGCTACACCTTC.

The V call is TRBV7-2, the J call TRBJ1-3; 10 bases match TRBD1. The germline gives CDR1 SGHTA, CDR2 FQGNSA. The V and J ends lost 1 base and 0 bases, in that order; junction bases with no gene match: 6. CDR3 length: 18 amino acids. The CDR3 DNA reads TGTGCCAGCAGCTTAGAATTGACAGGGGGCAACTCTGGAAACACCATATATTTT. Amino acids: CASSLELTGGNSGNTIYF. Based on the CDR3 plus reference TRBV7-2 and TRBJ1-3, the full variable domain is GAGVSQSPSNKVTEKGKDVELRCDPISGHTALYWYRQSLGQGLEFLIYFQGNSAPDKSGLPSDRFSAERTGGSVSTLTIQRTQQEDSAVYLCASSLELTGGNSGNTIYFGEGSWLTVV.

This chain joins TRBV7-9 and TRBJ1-2; 9 bases map to TRBD1. V dropped 5 bases and J dropped 6; count of bases not matched to a gene: 10. In germline, CDR1 is SEHNR, CDR2 FQNEAQ (reference sequence). CDR3 length equals 15 residues. This CDR3 is CASSRRTGDYNGYTF. The CDR3 DNA sequence: TGTGCCAGCAGCCGGCGGACAGGGGATTATAATGGCTACACCTTC.

The chain is built from TRBV21-1 and TRBJ1-6; whether TRBD1, the table's D call, matches the DNA was not checked. TRBV21-1 is a documented pseudogene. The CDR3 extends over 15 amino acids. CDR3 bases: TGTGCCAGCAGCAAAGAACACAGGGGGCCACACAGCCTCCACTTT. It codes for CASSKEHRGPHSLHF.

This clone was recorded only once. This chain uses TRBV5-6 with TRBJ1-1; 9 bases are shared with TRBD1. Germline CDR1 reads SGHDT; CDR2 reads YYEEEE. This CDR3 has 14 amino acids. Trimming took 5 bases from V and 10 from J; bases not matched to a gene: 12. DNA for the CDR3: TGTGCCAGCAGTCGGCCGGGACAGGGATTTTTAGCTTTCTTT. Its protein product is CASSRPGQGFLAFF.

The chain couples TRBV3-1 (or the pseudogene TRBV3-2) to TRBJ1-1; no clear D. The CDR3 contains 13 residues. Germline CDR1 is LGHDT and CDR2 is YNNKEL (reference sequence). The ends were cut back, 2 bases at V and 4 bases at J, with 8 bases in the middle. The CDR3 region has the DNA TGTGCCAGCAGCCAATGGGAGGCCACTGAAGCTTTCTTT. This codes for CASSQWEATEAFF.

This chain connects TRBV9 to TRBJ1-3, with TRBD1 matching 9 bases. The CDR3 is 16 residues long. The ends lost 4 bases at V and 0 bases at J; junction bases unmatched: 5. Germline assignment: CDR1 SGDLS and CDR2 YYNGEE. CDR3 in amino acids: CASSPTGGYSGNTIYF. CDR3 in DNA: TGTGCCAGCAGCCCGACAGGGGGATACTCTGGAAACACCATATATTTT. Combining the CDR3 with reference TRBV9 and TRBJ1-3 gives the whole variable domain DSGVTQTPKHLITATGQRVTLRCSPRSGDLSVYWYQQSLDQGLQFLIQYYNGEERAKGNILERFSAQQFPDLHSELNLSSLELGDSALYFCASSPTGGYSGNTIYFGEGSWLTVV.

The chain carries TRBV2 and TRBJ1-2, with 7 positions matching TRBD1. The J segment lost 4 bases and the V segment lost 5 bases, leaving 4 bases of the junction unmatched. The CDR3 has 13 amino acids. Germline CDR1 reads SNHLY; CDR2 reads FYNNEI. The CDR3 loop reads CASSRTGPYGYTF. The DNA for the CDR3 is TGTGCCAGCAGTCGGACAGGCCCCTATGGCTACACCTTC.

The chain joins TRBV19 to TRBJ1-1; 10 nucleotides align to TRBD1. This CDR3 is built from 14 residues. In germline, CDR1 is LNHDA, CDR2 SQIVND (reference sequence). Trimming took 4 bases from V and 5 from J; bases not matched to a gene: 4. CDR3 in DNA: TGTGCCAGTAGTAGGGACAGGGGCCGGACTGAAGCTTTCTTT. It is translated as CASSRDRGRTEAFF.

The chain joins TRBV6-6 to TRBJ2-7, with 7 bases fitting TRBD1. Germline CDR1 MNHNY, CDR2 SVGAGI (reference sequence). V shed 5 bases, J shed 3 bases, and the junction held 7 bases outside the gene matches. This CDR3 comprises 14 residues. The DNA of the CDR3 is TGTGCCAGCAGTAATACAGGGGCCTACTACGAGCAGTACTTC. Translation gives CASSNTGAYYEQYF.

As regards this clone: The junction departs from the called germline gene at one end, perhaps through a read error. The chain carries TRBV5-1 and TRBJ1-2; D unresolved. Germline V gene data show CDR1 as SGHRS and CDR2 as YFSETQ. This CDR3 is built from 14 residues. Written as DNA, the CDR3 is TGCGCCAGCAACTTGGACCCACCAGACTATGGCTACACCTTC. This sequence encodes CASNLDPPDYGYTF.

The count of this clone is one. The CDR3 DNA is TGCAGCGTGGACAGGGGAGACACTGAAGCTTTCTTT. Its translation: CSVDRGDTEAFF. The chain uses TRBV29-1 and TRBJ1-1, with 9 bases identical to TRBD1. Trimming removed 6 bases from V and 3 bases from J; junction bases left unmatched: 2. The germline CDR1 and CDR2 sequences are SQVTM and ANQGSEA. CDR3 length equals 12 residues.

The chain combines TRBV6-5 with TRBJ2-7; tentatively, D is TRBD2 (7 bases). The CDR3 loop spans 15 amino acids. V lost 4 bases and J 3 bases, leaving 16 bases between the germline ends. In germline, CDR1 is MNHEY, CDR2 SVGAGI. In DNA, the CDR3 is TGTGCCAGCAGTTCCAGAGGGGGGGCCCACTACGAGCAGTACTTC. Protein product: CASSSRGGAHYEQYF.

V is TRBV7-2 and J is TRBJ2-5, with 8 bases matching TRBD1. The CDR3 length is 12 residues. Losses at the gene ends were 8 bases for V and 4 bases for J; bases not matched to a gene: 3. CDR1 is SGHTA, CDR2 FQGNSA, per germline. The CDR3 nucleotides read TGTGCCAGCCAGGGGGCAGGAGAGACCCAGTACTTC. Amino acids: CASQGAGETQYF.

This clone has more than one count but fewer than ten. V gene TRBV18 combines with J gene TRBJ1-3; 8 bases align to TRBD1. CDR1 is KGHSH, CDR2 LQKENI, per germline. V gave up 4 bases and J gave up 1 base; unmatched junction bases: 6. CDR3 length equals 16 residues. The CDR3 region has the DNA TGTGCCAGCTCACGCCGGACAGGGCGATCTGGAAACACCATATATTTT. Protein product: CASSRRTGRSGNTIYF. Supplemented by reference TRBV18 and TRBJ1-3, the full variable domain reads NAGVMQNPRHLVRRRGQEARLRCSPMKGHSHVYWYRQLPEEGLKFMVYLQKENIIDESGMPKERFSAEFPKEGPSILRIQQVVRGDSAAYFCASSRRTGRSGNTIYFGEGSWLTVV.

The rearrangement links TRBV27 to TRBJ2-2; D remains unclear. The CDR3 extends over 14 amino acids. Germline values: CDR1 MNHEY, CDR2 SMNVEV (reference sequence). V lost 3 bases and J 7 bases, leaving 12 bases between the germline ends. The CDR3 spells CASSFAAGRGELFF. The CDR3 DNA is TGTGCCAGCAGTTTTGCCGCCGGTCGCGGGGAGCTGTTTTTT.

CDR3 loop: CASSPGQGLFGANVLTF. CDR3 DNA sequence: TGTGCCAGCAGCCCGGGACAGGGGCTCTTTGGGGCCAACGTCCTGACTTTC. The rearrangement links TRBV7-9 to TRBJ2-6; TRBD1 matches at 10 bases. The CDR3 loop spans 17 amino acids. Germline CDR1 SEHNR, CDR2 FQNEAQ (reference sequence). V shed 5 bases, J shed 3 bases, and the junction held 7 bases outside the gene matches.

The CDR3 protein is CASSGTSWSYEQYF. CDR3 sequence (DNA): TGCGCCAGCAGCGGGACTAGCTGGTCCTACGAGCAGTACTTC. The V call is TRBV4-1, the J call TRBJ2-7; 9 nucleotides match TRBD2. The CDR3 runs to 14 residues. V trimming: 5 bases; J trimming: 1 base; junction bases outside the gene matches: 3. Germline V lookup: CDR1 MGHRA, CDR2 YSYEKL.

CDR3 nucleotide sequence: TGTGCCAGCAGCCCTCGACTGCTAGCGGGACTCTACAATGAGCAGTTCTTC. Encoded protein: CASSPRLLAGLYNEQFF. The gene calls are TRBV7-2 and TRBJ2-1, with 9 bases that match TRBD2. The CDR3 is 17 amino acids. Germline V gene lookup returns CDR1 SGHTA and CDR2 FQGNSA. V shed 5 bases and J 3 bases; nucleotides not matched to a gene: 11.

This clone came up once. The chain combines TRBV4-1 with TRBJ2-7; 10 bases fit TRBD1. V lost 4 bases to trimming and J lost 1 base; unmatched junction nucleotides: 10. The CDR3 spans 17 residues. Germline V lookup: CDR1 MGHRA, CDR2 YSYEKL. The CDR3 DNA reads as TGCGCCAGCAGCCCTACCCGCCCGGGACAGGGGTCCTACGAGCAGTACTTC. It is translated as CASSPTRPGQGSYEQYF.

V and J are TRBV11-2 and TRBJ2-1; D possibly corresponds to TRBD1 (6 bases). There are 15 residues in the CDR3. V was shortened by 5 bases and J by 9 bases, with 20 bases between the two germline ends. From germline, CDR1 is SGHAT and CDR2 FQNNGV. Here the CDR3 DNA reads TGTGCCAGCAGCCATATAAGACAGGCCAAGGGTGAGCAGTTCTTC. Translated: CASSHIRQAKGEQFF.

CDR3 in DNA: TGTGCCACCAGCAGAGATAGTAGTCCTAATCAGCCCCAGCATTTT. Encoded protein: CATSRDSSPNQPQHF. This chain joins TRBV15 and TRBJ1-5; D unresolved. V lost 0 bases and J lost 4, with 10 bases in between. Germline CDR1 reads LNHNV; CDR2 reads YYDKDF (reference sequence). CDR3 size: 15 residues.

The genes are TRBV5-1 and TRBJ2-1; D might be TRBD1 (5 bases). Between the trimmed V and J ends, which lost 4 bases and 8 bases, there was a span of 16 bases. This CDR3 spans 14 amino acids. Germline assignment: CDR1 SGHRS and CDR2 YFSETQ. The chain's CDR3 is CASSRSREDYEQFF. The DNA of the CDR3 is TGCGCCAGCAGCCGATCCAGGGAAGACTATGAGCAGTTCTTC.

This clone showed up just once. V is TRBV19 and J is TRBJ1-3; no reliable D call. The CDR3 is 13 amino acids. Deletions cut 9 bases from V and 0 bases from J, with 9 bases between. Germline assignment: CDR1 LNHDA and CDR2 SQIVND (reference sequence). The CDR3 loop is CASTTISGNTIYF. The CDR3 DNA reads TGTGCCAGCACGACAATCTCTGGAAACACCATATATTTT.

This clone was observed a handful of times. The chain couples TRBV4-1 to TRBJ2-1, with D possibly being TRBD2 (5 bases). CDR3 size: 15 residues. Looked up from germline, CDR1 is MGHRA and CDR2 is YSYEKL. The ends were cut back, 0 bases at V and 2 bases at J, with 8 bases in the middle. The DNA for the CDR3 is TGCGCCAGCAGCCAAGAGGAGGCGGCCTACAATGAGCAGTTCTTC. It specifies CASSQEEAAYNEQFF.

The chain carries TRBV7-9 and TRBJ2-5; possibly TRBD2 for D (5 bases). This CDR3 region has 11 residues. Germline-derived CDR1 and CDR2 are SEHNR and FQNEAQ (reference sequence). The V end was cut by 5 bases, the J end by 11 bases, with 12 bases between. CDR3: CASSQEVEQYF. DNA of the CDR3: TGTGCCAGCAGCCAGGAGGTGGAACAGTACTTC.

This chain joins TRBV28 and TRBJ1-5; tentatively, D is TRBD1 (6 bases). The V gene's germline CDR1 is MDHEN and CDR2 SYDVKM. The V end was cut by 3 bases, the J end by 5 bases, with 14 bases between. The CDR3 sequence is 15 residues long. CDR3 nucleotide sequence: TGTGCCAGCAGTTTGTCCGTCAGGGGCGATCAGCCCCAGCATTTT. Translation: CASSLSVRGDQPQHF.

V gene TRBV5-5 combines with J gene TRBJ1-2, with TRBD1 as a possible D gene (5 bases). The V end was cut by 0 bases, the J end by 2 bases, with 11 bases between. Germline V gene sequence: CDR1 SGHKS, CDR2 YYEKEE (reference sequence). This CDR3 has 15 amino acids. CDR3 in amino acids: CASSLDPGPNYGYTF. Here the CDR3 DNA reads TGTGCCAGCAGCTTGGATCCAGGGCCCAACTATGGCTACACCTTC.